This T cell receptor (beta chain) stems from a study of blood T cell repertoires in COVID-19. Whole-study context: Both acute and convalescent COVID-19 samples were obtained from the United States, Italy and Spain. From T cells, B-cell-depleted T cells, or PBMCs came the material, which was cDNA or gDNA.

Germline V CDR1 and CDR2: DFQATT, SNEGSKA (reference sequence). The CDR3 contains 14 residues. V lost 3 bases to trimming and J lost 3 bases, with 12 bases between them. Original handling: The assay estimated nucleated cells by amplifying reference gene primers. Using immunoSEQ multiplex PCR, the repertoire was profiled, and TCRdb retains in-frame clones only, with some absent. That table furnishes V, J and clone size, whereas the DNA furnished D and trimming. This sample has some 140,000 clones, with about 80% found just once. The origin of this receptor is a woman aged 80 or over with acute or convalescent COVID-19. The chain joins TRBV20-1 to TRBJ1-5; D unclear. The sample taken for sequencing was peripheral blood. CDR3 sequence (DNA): TGCAGTGCTAGTCGGGGATGGGTCAATCAGCCCCAGCATTTT. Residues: CSASRGWVNQPQHF.